Given below is one T cell receptor (beta chain) in context. The antigen is unknown. CDR3 length equals 16 residues. Germline V lookup: CDR1 SGHNT, CDR2 YYREEE (reference sequence). Trimming shortened V by 5 bases and J by 0 bases, and 17 bases separated the two germline ends. The data derive from a study of OX40 agonist ivuxolimab in advanced cancers. General study points: Within 6 weeks, CD4+ and CD8+ blood T cells expanded clonally at 0.1 to 3.0 mg/kg.

Assay used: immunoSEQ multiplex PCR; TCRdb lists only in-frame clones, some missing. The table includes some 81,000 clones, around 85% detected once. The sequence derives from an adult with an advanced solid tumor such as melanoma, head and neck, liver or kidney cancer. The sequencing here drew on CD4+ or CD8+ T cells sorted from blood, taken in a trial of the OX40 agonist ivuxolimab. This chain connects TRBV5-4 to TRBJ2-5; D is possibly TRBD1 or TRBD2 (6 bases each). The CDR3 bases are TGTGCCAGCAGGGTGGAGGGGACACTGTACCAAGAGACCCAGTACTTC. Amino acid sequence: CASRVEGTLYQETQYF.